The next 6 T cell receptor beta chains were all read from a single sample in a study of CD8 T cells in ankylosing spondylitis. TCRdb used MiXCR to reprocess the 5' RACE reads, holding one entry per CDR3 protein. The table lists some 120,000 distinct CDR3 sequences, roughly 13% of them singletons. Sample: blood, either unsorted or a sorted T cell fraction (not recorded which). The receptors originated from a female donor with ankylosing spondylitis or in good health (not recorded which).

This clonotype was observed a handful of times. The chain is built from TRBV20-1 and TRBJ2-5, with D perhaps being TRBD1 or TRBD2 (6 bases each). The CDR3 contains 15 residues. V was clipped by 3 bases and J by 4 bases, with 18 bases between them. Germline V gives CDR1 DFQATT, CDR2 SNEGSKA (reference sequence). The CDR3 is CSASLGFRGRETQYF. In nucleotides, the CDR3 is TGCAGTGCTAGTTTGGGATTCCGGGGGCGAGAGACCCAGTACTTC.

V and J are TRBV5-1 and TRBJ2-5; D not certain. The CDR3 length is 12 residues. V was shortened by 4 bases and J by 5 bases, with 9 bases between the two germline ends. The germline CDR1 and CDR2 sequences are SGHRS and YFSETQ. In DNA form, the CDR3 reads TGCGCCAGCAGCCTCCCCACGGAGACCCAGTACTTC. Translating gives CASSLPTETQYF.

Note on this clonotype: This could be a read error, since a much larger clone is one nucleotide away. The gene calls are TRBV7-9 and TRBJ2-3, with 7 bases that match TRBD2. The germline V gene encodes CDR1 SEHNR and CDR2 FQNEAQ (reference sequence). CDR3 length: 15 amino acids. CDR3 sequence (DNA): TGTACCAGCAGCTTATTGGGGAGGGGCACAGATACGCAGTATTTT. This codes for CTSSLLGRGTDTQYF.

This clonotype was seen at least ten times. The chain links TRBV4-2 to TRBJ1-2, with D possibly TRBD1 on 5 matching bases. In germline, CDR1 is LGHNA, CDR2 YNFKEQ. The length of the CDR3 is 15 residues. V was cut by 2 bases and J by 2 bases, with 12 bases left in between. CDR3 sequence (DNA): TGTGCCAGCAGCCAATGGAGGGACGTAAACTATGGCTACACCTTC. It translates to CASSQWRDVNYGYTF.

The chain has TRBV12-3 or TRBV12-4 and TRBJ1-2; weak D call: TRBD1 (5 bases). The CDR3 is 15 residues long. Between the trimmed V and J ends, which lost 5 bases and 3 bases, there was a span of 16 bases. The CDR3 loop is CASSGSGLWDYGYTF. The DNA of the CDR3 is TGTGCCAGCAGTGGATCGGGACTCTGGGACTATGGCTACACCTTC.

V and J are TRBV20-1 and TRBJ2-2, with D maybe TRBD2 (5 bases). Germline V gives CDR1 DFQATT, CDR2 SNEGSKA (reference sequence). The CDR3 spans 16 residues. The V end was cut by 3 bases, the J end by 6 bases, with 20 bases between. In nucleotides, the CDR3 is TGCAGTGCTAGCGGAGGTTTGGGTTCAGGTGCCGGGGAGCTGTTTTTT. Translated, it gives CSASGGLGSGAGELFF.